The 25 T cell receptor beta chains in this list originate from one sample, sequenced in a study of cytomegalovirus exposure and HLA in healthy donors. PCR was performed using 60 Vbeta and 13 Jbeta primers. The data were produced by immunoSEQ multiplex PCR, yet TCRdb's version contains in-frame clones alone and is incomplete. The data contain 90,000 to 100,000 clones, around 77% of them singletons. What was sequenced was PBMCs. The receptors stem from a female donor in good health and CMV-seronegative.

The V and J genes are TRBV11-2 and TRBJ1-5; weak D call: TRBD1 (5 bases). The CDR3 is 16 amino acids. V lost 1 base to trimming and J lost 7 bases, with 17 bases between them. Per germline, CDR1 SGHAT and CDR2 FQNNGV. The CDR3 bases are TGTGCCAGCAGCTTAGGGGTAGGGCAGGGTGGCCAGCCCCAGCATTTT. Protein: CASSLGVGQGGQPQHF.

CDR3 DNA: TGTGCCAGCAGCCGCCATCGAGTCTACGAGCAGTACTTC. Translation: CASSRHRVYEQYF. The gene calls are TRBV7-8 and TRBJ2-5; D is unresolved. The J call could be wrong; TRBJ2-7 is a better fit for the DNA end. The CDR3 runs to 13 residues. Germline V gene sequence: CDR1 SGHVS, CDR2 FQNEAQ.

V gene TRBV5-4 combines with J gene TRBJ2-7; TRBD2 matches 9 bases. Germline assignment: CDR1 SGHNT and CDR2 YYREEE (reference sequence). Losses at the gene ends were 2 bases for V and 7 bases for J; bases not matched to a gene: 7. The CDR3 totals 14 residues. The CDR3 protein is CASSFLSGSNEQYF. The CDR3 DNA is TGTGCCAGCAGCTTCCTTAGCGGGAGTAATGAGCAGTACTTC. The full variable domain, in which reference TRBV5-4 and TRBJ2-7 provide the parts outside the CDR3, is ETGVTQSPTHLIKTRGQQVTLRCSSQSGHNTVSWYQQALGQGPQFIFQYYREEENGRGNFPPRFSGLQFPNYSSELNVNALELDDSALYLCASSFLSGSNEQYFGPGTRLTVT.

This clone turned up a few times. Within the sample, other DNA sequences also encode this same CDR3. This sequence joins TRBV18 and TRBJ1-5; 10 bases match TRBD1. This CDR3 is built from 15 residues. The V gene's germline CDR1 is KGHSH and CDR2 LQKENI. The V and J ends lost 6 bases and 4 bases, in that order; junction bases with no gene match: 6. The CDR3 coding sequence is TGTGCCAGCTCGCCGGACAGGGGGGGAAATCAGCCCCAGCATTTT. Translating it yields CASSPDRGGNQPQHF.

There are a few counts of this clone. The chain carries TRBV9 and TRBJ2-7, with TRBD1 matching over 7 bases. The V and J ends lost 0 bases and 4 bases, in that order; junction bases with no gene match: 4. The CDR3 extends over 14 amino acids. The germline V gene encodes CDR1 SGDLS and CDR2 YYNGEE. The DNA of the CDR3 is TGTGCCAGCAGCGTAGCTGACAGGGTGTACGAGCAGTACTTC. Translating it yields CASSVADRVYEQYF.

V gene TRBV4-1 combines with J gene TRBJ2-6; TRBD1 might be the D (5 bases). The CDR3 is 17 amino acids. V was shortened by 1 base and J by 3 bases, with 13 bases between the two germline ends. Germline-derived CDR1 and CDR2 are MGHRA and YSYEKL. CDR3 nucleotide sequence: TGCGCCAGCAGCCAAGGAAGGTCAGGGTTTGGGGCCAACGTCCTGACTTTC. Amino acids: CASSQGRSGFGANVLTF.

Only one count was recorded for this clone. The CDR3 protein is CASSHRTGGGTTDTQYF. DNA for the CDR3: TGTGCCAGTAGCCACAGGACAGGTGGGGGAACCACAGATACGCAGTATTTT. The chain uses TRBV19 and TRBJ2-3, with TRBD1 matching over 7 bases. Germline values: CDR1 LNHDA, CDR2 SQIVND (reference sequence). V lost 6 bases, J lost 2 bases, and 14 bases stayed unmatched. CDR3 length: 17 amino acids.

The chain uses TRBV9 and TRBJ2-1, with 9 bases lining up with TRBD2. The V segment lost 3 bases and the J segment 8 bases; nucleotides outside the gene matches: 9. This CDR3 has 15 amino acids. Germline V lookup: CDR1 SGDLS, CDR2 YYNGEE. CDR3 in amino acids: CASSGPGLAFYEQFF. The CDR3 DNA reads as TGTGCCAGCAGCGGGCCGGGACTAGCATTTTATGAGCAGTTCTTC.

The rearrangement uses TRBV14 and TRBJ2-3; TRBD2 matches 7 bases. This CDR3 is 15 amino acids long. V trimming: 2 bases; J trimming: 5 bases; junction bases outside the gene matches: 7. The V gene's germline CDR1 is SGHDN and CDR2 FVKESK. As DNA, the CDR3 is TGTGCCAGCAGCCAACTAGCGGTTTGGGGAGATACGCAGTATTTT. The encoded protein is CASSQLAVWGDTQYF.

This clone turned up a few times. V gene TRBV10-3 combines with J gene TRBJ2-7; the match to TRBD2 covers 7 bases. The CDR3 extends over 15 amino acids. Germline trimming cut 4 bases from V and 4 bases from J; bases unmatched to any gene: 10. Germline CDR1 and CDR2: ENHRY and SYGVKD. The CDR3 DNA follows: TGTGCCATCAGTGTTGGGGCTAGCGGAGAGTACGAGCAGTACTTC. Protein sequence: CAISVGASGEYEQYF.

The sample holds a few counts of this clone. The chain has TRBV14 and TRBJ2-1; no definite D call. This CDR3 comprises 17 residues. The germline V gene has CDR1 SGHDN and CDR2 FVKESK. Trimming took off 1 base at V and 4 bases at J, with 17 bases between the two ends. CDR3 nucleotide sequence: TGTGCCAGCAGCCAAGGTGGCAGTTCAGTATCATACAATGAGCAGTTCTTC. Amino acids: CASSQGGSSVSYNEQFF. Complete variable domain (other parts from reference TRBV14 and TRBJ2-1): EAGVTQFPSHSVIEKGQTVTLRCDPISGHDNLYWYRRVMGKEIKFLLHFVKESKQDESGMPNNRFLAERTGGTYSTLKVQPAELEDSGVYFCASSQGGSSVSYNEQFFGPGTRLTVL.

The rearrangement uses TRBV6-1 and TRBJ2-3, with no clear D. CDR3 length: 12 amino acids. V shed 2 bases and J shed 4 bases, with 4 bases lying between them. Germline values: CDR1 MNHNS, CDR2 SASEGT. The CDR3 coding sequence is TGTGCCAGCAGTGAATCGTCAGATACGCAGTATTTT. This sequence encodes CASSESSDTQYF.

The chain uses TRBV6-5 and TRBJ1-3; the D gene is possibly TRBD1 (6 bases). Trimming pared 8 bases from V and 0 bases from J, leaving 14 bases between. Germline-derived CDR1 and CDR2 are MNHEY and SVGAGI. This CDR3 has 15 amino acids. CDR3 in amino acids: CASFGQYNSGNTIYF. CDR3 in DNA: TGTGCCAGCTTCGGACAGTACAACTCTGGAAACACCATATATTTT.

This clone was found a few times. Other DNA sequences in the same sample also yield this CDR3. This sequence joins TRBV5-1 and TRBJ2-1; 12 bases fit TRBD2. Trimming at V came to 2 bases and at J to 7 bases, leaving 4 bases not matched to a gene. The CDR3 sequence is 15 residues long. Germline CDR1 is SGHRS and CDR2 is YFSETQ. In DNA, the CDR3 is TGCGCCAGCAGCTTAGCACTAGCGGGGGGTAATGAGCAGTTCTTC. Its translation: CASSLALAGGNEQFF.

The chain uses TRBV7-2 and TRBJ2-5; a possible D gene is TRBD2 (6 bases). CDR1 SGHTA and CDR2 FQGNSA come from the germline V gene. The CDR3 is made up of 15 amino acids. Trimming stripped 2 bases from V and 5 bases from J, with 15 bases between. The CDR3 nucleotides read TGTGCCAGCAGCTTAATGAACGGGGGAGAGGAGACCCAGTACTTC. Encoded protein: CASSLMNGGEETQYF.

The genes are TRBV6-5 and TRBJ1-1; no clear D gene. The CDR3 is 14 residues long. V was pared by 5 bases and J by 1 base, with 11 bases between. CDR1 MNHEY and CDR2 SVGAGI come from the germline V gene. CDR3 loop: CASSLSRGNTEAFF. The CDR3 DNA reads as TGTGCCAGCAGTCTGAGTCGGGGGAACACTGAAGCTTTCTTT.

V is TRBV7-2 and J is TRBJ1-1; 8 nucleotides match TRBD1. CDR3 length equals 14 residues. The J segment lost 5 bases and the V segment lost 3 bases, leaving 5 bases of the junction unmatched. CDR1 and CDR2 (germline): SGHTA, FQGNSA. CDR3 amino acids: CASSFQGARTEAFF. CDR3 in DNA: TGTGCCAGCAGCTTTCAGGGGGCGCGAACTGAAGCTTTCTTT.

The chain couples TRBV6-1 to TRBJ2-7; D perhaps matches TRBD2 (6 bases). The CDR3 is 16 residues long. Germline V gene data show CDR1 as MNHNS and CDR2 as SASEGT. The V gene lost 2 bases and the J gene lost 0 bases, with 14 bases spanning the gap. The CDR3 protein is CASSEMGGGLSYEQYF. The CDR3 DNA follows: TGTGCCAGCAGTGAAATGGGGGGTGGGCTCTCCTACGAGCAGTACTTC.

The sample holds a few counts of this clone. The chain combines TRBV15 with TRBJ2-1, with D possibly matching TRBD1 (5 bases). Germline CDR1 and CDR2: LNHNV and YYDKDF (reference sequence). CDR3 length: 15 amino acids. The germline V and J ends were trimmed by 5 bases and 10 bases, with 21 bases remaining between them. The CDR3 DNA is TGTGCCACCAGCCGGAGACCTCTCCAGGGTGTAGAGCAGTTCTTC. This translates into CATSRRPLQGVEQFF.

This chain uses TRBV14 with TRBJ1-2, with 10 nucleotides matching TRBD1. Losses at the gene ends were 5 bases for V and 2 bases for J; bases not matched to a gene: 14. CDR3 length: 18 amino acids. The germline CDR1 and CDR2 sequences are SGHDN and FVKESK. CDR3: CASSVRPGQGQANYGYTF. The CDR3 region has the DNA TGTGCCAGCAGCGTTCGACCGGGACAGGGGCAGGCGAACTATGGCTACACCTTC.

V usage is TRBV6-5 and J usage is TRBJ2-7; 10 bases agree with TRBD1. Germline V CDR1 and CDR2: MNHEY, SVGAGI. The V segment lost 6 bases and the J segment 4 bases; nucleotides outside the gene matches: 9. The CDR3 loop spans 15 amino acids. The CDR3 DNA reads as TGTGCCAGCAGGGCCAAGACAGGGGGCAGTTACGAGCAGTACTTC. Amino acid sequence: CASRAKTGGSYEQYF.

This chain connects TRBV28 to TRBJ2-7; 8 nucleotides align to TRBD1. The CDR3 length is 14 residues. Germline V lookup: CDR1 MDHEN, CDR2 SYDVKM. V lost 7 bases and J lost 7; bases outside the gene matches: 12. In DNA, the CDR3 is TGTGCCAGCAATGTGGGACAGGCGTTTGGGGAGCAGTACTTC. Encoded protein: CASNVGQAFGEQYF.

The CDR3 is CASKADSGSPLHF. The CDR3 nucleotides read TGCGCCAGCAAAGCGGACTCGGGTTCACCCCTCCACTTT. V gene TRBV10-1 combines with J gene TRBJ1-6; D unclear. CDR1 is WNHNN and CDR2 is SYGVQD in the germline V gene (reference sequence). Trimming removed 7 bases at V and 9 bases at J, with 13 bases between. The CDR3 has 13 amino acids.

This chain joins TRBV10-2 and TRBJ2-7, with TRBD2 matching 8 bases. The ends lost 6 bases at V and 5 bases at J; junction bases unmatched: 9. The CDR3 has 14 residues. In germline, CDR1 is WSHSY, CDR2 SAAADI. CDR3 bases: TGCGCCAGCAGAATAGCGGGATCCGGTCACGAGCAGTACTTC. It encodes CASRIAGSGHEQYF.

The chain recombines TRBV5-4 with TRBJ1-6; a possible D gene is TRBD1 (6 bases). This CDR3 contains 15 residues. CDR1 and CDR2 from the germline V gene are SGHNT and YYREEE (reference sequence). V was cut by 2 bases and J by 8 bases, with 14 bases left in between. CDR3 loop: CASSLSTGQDSPLHF. The CDR3 DNA reads TGTGCCAGCAGCTTAAGTACAGGGCAGGATTCACCCCTCCACTTT.